This T cell receptor beta chain was recorded in a study of spatial heterogeneity in lung cancer. As for the study in general: Counts of TCR transcripts in tumor regions correlated strongly with a T cell module score (derived from matched bulk RNA-seq). Study results and limitations: How many expanded intratumoral alpha and beta TCRs were present tracked the tumor mutation count, which was a count of nonsynonymous mutations. The study estimated about 7% alpha and approximately 14% beta chain coverage of tumor T cells.

This clonotype was seen more than once but under ten times. Its target is unknown. V was trimmed by 2 bases and J by 0 bases, leaving 4 bases between them. This CDR3 is 14 amino acids long. Per the germline V gene, CDR1 is KGHSH and CDR2 is LQKENI. In TCRdb, the 5' RACE reads were re-called with MiXCR into one record per CDR3 protein. The sample consists of approximately 3,700 distinct CDR3 sequences, roughly 5.6% of them appearing once. The time point is: sample taken at primary tumor resection. Donation came from some 72 patients with untreated early-stage non-small cell lung cancer. Without sorting, whole RNA was sequenced from tumor, nontumor lung or frozen PBMC.

The TCR was taken from a female donor with early-stage non-small cell lung cancer. The material was lung tumor tissue, obtained at surgery. The rearrangement uses TRBV18 and TRBJ2-2; no definite D call. The CDR3 loop reads CASSPTANTGELFF. Here the CDR3 DNA reads TGTGCCAGCTCACCAACAGCGAACACCGGGGAGCTGTTTTTT.